The source of this T cell receptor (beta chain) is a study of blood T cells in healthy people across ages. Whole-study context: There was about one barcoded beta molecule captured by template switching per two T cells. Findings of the study overall: It was not possible, with unsorted PBMCs, to conclusively compare naive and antigen-experienced cells.

Sample-barcoded 5' priming and a J-beta primer mix drove a second PCR of roughly 7 to 11 cycles. Each TCR beta cDNA got a 12-nucleotide random molecular identifier. MiXCR, applied by TCRdb to the 5' RACE reads, yields one record per CDR3 protein. The sample shows 850,000 or so distinct CDR3 sequences, more than 25% of them seen only once. This clonotype was counted between two and nine times. Its matching antigen is unknown. The sequenced sample consisted of blood. The sequence was collected from a woman aged 80 or over in good health.

CDR3 nucleotide sequence: TGTGCCAGCATTCCACCGGGACCCTCGAGAACTGAAGCTTTCTTT. It translates to CASIPPGPSRTEAFF. The V and J genes are TRBV6-2 or TRBV6-3 and TRBJ1-1, with D possibly being TRBD1 (5 bases). V dropped 7 bases and J dropped 5 bases, with 20 bases sitting between them. The length of the CDR3 is 15 residues. Germline V gene lookup returns CDR1 MNHEY and CDR2 SVGEGT.